A single sample gave rise to the 32 T cell receptor beta chains below, sequenced in a study of regulatory T cells in long-lasting Graves disease. The TCR beta library used iRepertoire HTBI primers with Arm-PCR amplification of CDR3. From the multiplex PCR reads, TCRdb called clonotypes with MiXCR, one entry per CDR3 protein. The sample comprises 350,000 to 450,000 distinct CDR3 sequences, roughly 17% of which are singletons, and 25% to 30% rests with the top ten. Time point specified: newly diagnosed GD, antithyroid drugs for less than 3 months. There was RNA extracted from PBMCs, and the TCR library was made from it. These data also featured in a second study, about T cells in Graves' hyperthyroidism and ophthalmopathy.

This specimen consisted of peripheral blood mononuclear cells (PBMCs), obtained at new diagnosis, from a patient treated with antithyroid drugs. These TCRs come from a man aged 35-49 years with Graves disease.

In its sample, this clonotype was seen many times. The chain is built from TRBV4-2 and TRBJ2-3; TRBD1 agrees at 7 bases. The CDR3 has 15 residues. CDR1 is LGHNA, CDR2 YNFKEQ, per germline. V was pared by 5 bases and J by 1 base, with 6 bases of the junction left unmatched. The CDR3 sequence: CASSNEGAGTDTQYF. The CDR3 DNA is TGTGCCAGCAGCAACGAGGGGGCGGGCACAGATACGCAGTATTTT.

This clonotype was observed many times. The CDR3 nucleotides are TGTGCCAGCAGTTCGACAGCGGGGGGAAACATTCAGTACTTC. Translation gives CASSSTAGGNIQYF. This chain connects TRBV7-2 to TRBJ2-4; 9 positions agree with TRBD2. CDR1 is SGHTA, CDR2 FQGNSA, per germline. Losses at the gene ends were 6 bases for V and 6 bases for J; bases not matched to a gene: 6. This CDR3 contains 14 residues.

The chain is built from TRBV29-1 and TRBJ2-5; the match to TRBD1 covers 7 bases. V shed 3 bases, J shed 4 bases, and the junction held 8 bases outside the gene matches. This CDR3 comprises 14 residues. Germline lookup yields CDR1 SQVTM and CDR2 ANQGSEA. This CDR3 reads CSVEPSRGRETQYF. The CDR3, as DNA: TGCAGCGTTGAGCCCTCGAGGGGGCGAGAGACCCAGTACTTC.

This clonotype was counted ten times or more. The chain couples TRBV15 to TRBJ2-7, with 9 bases lining up with TRBD2. This CDR3 is 15 amino acids long. Germline V gene sequence: CDR1 LNHNV, CDR2 YYDKDF (reference sequence). The junction had 3 bases not matched to a gene; V was cut back by 1 base and J by 2 bases. As DNA, the CDR3 is TGTGCCACCAGCAGAGCGCCTAGCGGGGCCTACGAGCAGTACTTC. Its protein product is CATSRAPSGAYEQYF.

This clonotype was counted between two and nine times. V gene TRBV19 combines with J gene TRBJ2-6; 11 positions match TRBD1. The CDR3 is made up of 17 amino acids. After removal of 4 bases from V and 4 bases from J, the junction contained 6 bases not matched to a gene. Germline lookup yields CDR1 LNHDA and CDR2 SQIVND (reference sequence). DNA for the CDR3: TGTGCCAGTAGTAGGACAGGGGGCGCGCGGGGGGCCAACGTCCTGACTTTC. It yields the protein CASSRTGGARGANVLTF.

This clonotype showed up many times. The chain carries TRBV14 and TRBJ2-3; TRBD2 is a possible D gene (5 bases). V was clipped by 0 bases and J by 10 bases, with 11 bases between them. There are 13 residues in the CDR3. Germline V lookup: CDR1 SGHDN, CDR2 FVKESK. CDR3 residues: CASSQEEGLAQYF. DNA of the CDR3: TGTGCCAGCAGCCAAGAAGAGGGCCTAGCGCAGTATTTT.

This clonotype was seen a handful of times. Being one base from a much bigger clone, this may be a read error. The gene calls are TRBV30 and TRBJ1-2; D is ambiguous. Germline V gives CDR1 GTSNPN, CDR2 SVGIG (reference sequence). The CDR3 runs 15 residues. As DNA, the CDR3 is TGTGCCTGGAGTGTACGCCTCCGGGGTGGCTATGGCCACACCTTC. This gives the protein CAWSVRLRGGYGHTF.

This clonotype appeared many times. The V call is TRBV28, the J call TRBJ2-7; 7 bases map to TRBD2. In germline, CDR1 is MDHEN, CDR2 SYDVKM. V lost 8 bases and J lost 1; bases outside the gene matches: 5. The CDR3 contains 13 residues. The CDR3 reads CASARGGSYEQYF. CDR3 nucleotide sequence: TGTGCCAGCGCCCGCGGGGGATCCTACGAGCAGTACTTC. Based on the CDR3 plus reference TRBV28 and TRBJ2-7, the full variable domain is DVKVTQSSRYLVKRTGEKVFLECVQDMDHENMFWYRQDPGLGLRLIYFSYDVKMKEKGDIPEGYSVSREKKERFSLILESASTNQTSMYLCASARGGSYEQYFGPGTRLTVT.

The genes are TRBV7-2 and TRBJ1-6; D is uncertain. The CDR3 spans 13 residues. Deletions cut 2 bases from V and 3 bases from J, with 2 bases between. Germline V gene data show CDR1 as SGHTA and CDR2 as FQGNSA. In DNA form, the CDR3 reads TGTGCCAGCAGCTTATACTATAATTCACCCCTCCACTTT. Translated: CASSLYYNSPLHF.

This clonotype showed up many times. This chain uses TRBV12-5 with TRBJ2-2; 8 nucleotides align to TRBD1. With V trimmed by 6 bases and J by 6 bases, 3 bases remained unmatched. This CDR3 is 13 amino acids long. In germline, CDR1 is LGHNT, CDR2 FRNRAP. The CDR3 sequence is CASGNRGAGELFF. In nucleotides, the CDR3 is TGTGCTAGTGGGAACAGGGGGGCCGGGGAGCTGTTTTTT.

This clonotype was observed many times. The rearrangement links TRBV30 to TRBJ2-7, with D hard to call. The CDR3 runs to 13 residues. Trimming removed 0 bases from V and 7 bases from J, with 13 bases in between. Germline V gene sequence: CDR1 GTSNPN, CDR2 SVGIG (reference sequence). CDR3 region: CAWSVMELWEQYF. The CDR3 region has the DNA TGTGCCTGGAGTGTAATGGAACTGTGGGAGCAGTACTTC.

This clonotype has a count of ten or more. This chain connects TRBV20-1 to TRBJ1-3, with D unresolved. The germline CDR1 and CDR2 sequences are DFQATT and SNEGSKA (reference sequence). The CDR3 runs to 12 residues. Trimming left V 6 bases short and J 2 bases short, with 8 bases between. CDR3 sequence reads: CSAAEPGNTIYF. The CDR3 bases are TGCAGTGCCGCAGAACCTGGAAACACCATATATTTT.

V is TRBV14 and J is TRBJ2-3, with 8 bases lining up with TRBD2. J was trimmed by 6 bases and V by 2 bases; bases with no gene match: 10. In germline, CDR1 is SGHDN, CDR2 FVKESK. The CDR3 has 16 residues. This CDR3 is CASSQSSGGPSDTQYF. CDR3 nucleotide sequence: TGTGCCAGCAGCCAAAGTTCGGGGGGGCCATCCGATACGCAGTATTTT.

There are many counts of this clonotype. The chain combines TRBV28 with TRBJ2-6; a weak D match, TRBD1 (6 bases). The V end was cut by 5 bases, the J end by 1 base, with 9 bases between. Germline-derived CDR1 and CDR2 are MDHEN and SYDVKM. The CDR3 covers 15 residues. The CDR3 protein is CASSPGQSGANVLTF. The CDR3 region has the DNA TGTGCCAGCAGTCCCGGACAGTCTGGGGCCAACGTCCTGACTTTC.

The genes are TRBV27 and TRBJ2-1; no clear D. The J call may be faulty, since TRBJ2-5 better matches the DNA end. This CDR3 contains 15 residues. Germline V lookup: CDR1 MNHEY, CDR2 SMNVEV (reference sequence). The CDR3 protein is CASSLSVGQQETQYF. The CDR3 DNA follows: TGTGCCAGCAGTTTATCGGTGGGTCAGCAAGAGACCCAGTACTTC.

There are a few counts of this clonotype. The gene calls are TRBV20-1 and TRBJ2-3, with D unclear. The V and J ends lost 5 bases and 7 bases respectively, with 13 bases between them. Germline-derived CDR1 and CDR2 are DFQATT and SNEGSKA (reference sequence). The CDR3 has 12 amino acids. CDR3 DNA: TGCAGTGCTCCCCCCCCTGGTCATACGCAGTATTTT. Protein: CSAPPPGHTQYF.

In this sample, this clonotype turned up many times. CDR3 in amino acids: CSASKGDEKLFF. The DNA for the CDR3 is TGCAGTGCTTCTAAGGGTGACGAAAAACTGTTTTTT. V and J are TRBV20-1 and TRBJ1-4; unclear D gene. Trimming removed 5 bases from V and 8 bases from J, with 12 bases in between. CDR3 length equals 12 residues. Germline CDR1 and CDR2: DFQATT and SNEGSKA (reference sequence).

This clonotype was picked up many times. This chain's CDR3 is CASSHRGEYQETQYF. DNA for the CDR3: TGTGCCAGCAGCCACCGCGGGGAGTACCAAGAGACCCAGTACTTC. V and J are TRBV7-8 and TRBJ2-5, with D possibly TRBD2 on 6 matching bases. Germline V gene sequence: CDR1 SGHVS, CDR2 FQNEAQ. V lost 5 bases and J lost 0, with 13 bases in between. This CDR3 is built from 15 residues.

This clonotype appeared a few times. This chain joins TRBV9 and TRBJ1-1, with D possibly matching TRBD1 (5 bases). Per germline, CDR1 SGDLS and CDR2 YYNGEE. The CDR3 runs to 15 residues. Trimming cost V 4 bases and J 4 bases, with 17 bases left between them. The chain's CDR3 is CASSPRDGAITEAFF. The CDR3 DNA reads TGTGCCAGCAGCCCCCGGGATGGGGCCATCACTGAAGCTTTCTTT.

This sequence joins TRBV27 and TRBJ1-6, with a possible D match to TRBD1 (6 bases). The CDR3 totals 14 residues. The germline V and J ends were trimmed by 6 bases and 6 bases, with 12 bases remaining between them. Germline V gene lookup returns CDR1 MNHEY and CDR2 SMNVEV (reference sequence). The CDR3 coding sequence is TGTGCCAGCAGGCAAGACAGGTCTAATTCACCCCTCCACTTT. It yields the protein CASRQDRSNSPLHF.

The sample holds many counts of this clonotype. The V and J genes are TRBV6-1 and TRBJ2-1; 13 bases are shared with TRBD2. Trimming took 4 bases from V and 6 from J; bases not matched to a gene: 3. The CDR3 spans 15 residues. The germline V gene has CDR1 MNHNS and CDR2 SASEGT. CDR3 in amino acids: CASSAWTSGGNEQFF. As DNA, the CDR3 is TGTGCCAGCAGTGCTTGGACTAGCGGGGGCAATGAGCAGTTCTTC.

There are a few counts of this clonotype. The chain recombines TRBV11-2 with TRBJ2-7; D is unclear. Trimming shortened V by 5 bases and J by 4 bases, and 15 bases separated the two germline ends. CDR1 is SGHAT, CDR2 FQNNGV, per germline. The CDR3 is 14 residues long. DNA of the CDR3: TGTGCCAGCAGCCCCGACCCGGGTTCTTACGAGCAGTACTTC. Translating it yields CASSPDPGSYEQYF. Filled out from reference TRBV11-2 and TRBJ2-7, the complete variable domain reads EAGVAQSPRYKIIEKRQSVAFWCNPISGHATLYWYQQILGQGPKLLIQFQNNGVVDDSQLPKDRFSAERLKGVDSTLKIQPAKLEDSAVYLCASSPDPGSYEQYFGPGTRLTVT.

This clonotype was seen many times. The chain has TRBV28 and TRBJ1-4; D is ambiguous. There are 11 residues in the CDR3. V lost 5 bases and J lost 10, with 8 bases in between. From germline, CDR1 is MDHEN and CDR2 SYDVKM. The CDR3 protein is CASSGVVKLFF. The CDR3 bases are TGTGCCAGCAGTGGAGTCGTAAAACTGTTTTTT.

In its sample, this clonotype was seen many times. The genes are TRBV10-3 and TRBJ1-5; D not certain. Trimming shortened V by 0 bases and J by 3 bases, and 9 bases separated the two germline ends. Germline V gives CDR1 ENHRY, CDR2 SYGVKD. This CDR3 is built from 15 residues. The CDR3 loop is CAISESSFVNQPQHF. For the CDR3, the DNA is TGTGCCATCAGTGAGTCCTCCTTCGTCAATCAGCCCCAGCATTTT.

This clonotype was recorded at least ten times. The V call is TRBV11-3, the J call TRBJ2-4; D is unresolved. This CDR3 is 13 amino acids long. From germline, CDR1 is SGHNT and CDR2 YENEEA. V lost 5 bases and J lost 2, with 7 bases in between. CDR3 residues: CASSPVTKNIQYF. The CDR3 DNA sequence: TGTGCCAGCAGCCCGGTAACCAAAAACATTCAGTACTTC.

The count of this clonotype is one. The V gene is TRBV12-3 or TRBV12-4, the J gene TRBJ1-2, with a tentative D call TRBD1 (5 bases). This CDR3 is 15 amino acids long. The V gene lost 6 bases and the J gene lost 5 bases, with 19 bases spanning the gap. CDR3 nucleotide sequence: TGTGCCAGCAGCGCCCAAAGCCAGGGAGAATATGGCTACACCTTC. It specifies CASSAQSQGEYGYTF.

This clonotype was seen ten or more times. The chain employs TRBV29-1 and TRBJ1-1; 8 bases match TRBD1. Germline trimming cut 6 bases from V and 3 bases from J; bases unmatched to any gene: 6. CDR3 length: 13 residues. In germline, CDR1 is SQVTM, CDR2 ANQGSEA. CDR3 in DNA: TGCAGCGTCTCGACAGGGGTCGACACTGAAGCTTTCTTT. Its protein product is CSVSTGVDTEAFF.

This clonotype was counted ten times or more. One end of the junction does not line up with germline, which may come from a read error. V usage is TRBV28 and J usage is TRBJ2-2; D is possibly TRBD2 (6 bases). The germline gives CDR1 MDHEN, CDR2 SYDVKM. The CDR3 sequence is 17 residues long. This CDR3 is CASSAERGSGDAGKLFF. CDR3 nucleotide sequence: TGTGCCAGCAGCGCCGAGAGAGGCTCGGGGGACGCCGGGAAGCTGTTTTTT.

Only a few counts were recorded for this clonotype. The chain has TRBV18 and TRBJ1-5; D is possibly TRBD1 (6 bases). The CDR3 has 14 amino acids. Trimming shortened V by 4 bases and J by 5 bases, and 12 bases separated the two germline ends. Germline V gene data show CDR1 as KGHSH and CDR2 as LQKENI. The CDR3 DNA sequence: TGTGCCAGCTCACGAGGGGGGATCGATCAGCCCCAGCATTTT. It encodes CASSRGGIDQPQHF.

This clonotype has ten or more counts. The V call is TRBV18, the J call TRBJ2-7; TRBD1 aligns across 8 bases. With V trimmed by 6 bases and J by 3 bases, 7 bases remained unmatched. The CDR3 sequence is 14 residues long. CDR1 and CDR2 (germline): KGHSH, LQKENI. CDR3 in DNA: TGTGCCAGCTCGCGATCGACAGGGGACTACGAGCAGTACTTC. Translated, it gives CASSRSTGDYEQYF.

At least ten counts were recorded for this clonotype. This sequence joins TRBV2 and TRBJ1-1; TRBD1 matches at 8 bases. The germline V gene encodes CDR1 SNHLY and CDR2 FYNNEI. This CDR3 spans 14 amino acids. The V gene end was trimmed by 3 bases and the J gene end by 8 bases; junction bases not matched to a gene: 8. In DNA, the CDR3 is TGTGCCAGCAGTGAGAGGACAGGGAGATACGAAGCTTTCTTT. Protein: CASSERTGRYEAFF.

This clonotype was detected only a few times. The V gene is TRBV4-1, the J gene TRBJ2-7, with a tentative D call TRBD1 (6 bases). Between the trimmed V and J ends, which lost 4 bases and 4 bases, there was a span of 14 bases. Germline-derived CDR1 and CDR2 are MGHRA and YSYEKL. This CDR3 has 14 amino acids. CDR3 nucleotide sequence: TGCGCCAGCAGCCCCTCGGGACACGATTACGAGCAGTACTTC. The encoded protein is CASSPSGHDYEQYF.